These 32 T cell receptor beta chains were sequenced from one sample in a study of human T cells and chemical hapten exposure. Time point meaning: healthy volunteer bleed at 6 weeks. RNA extraction used unfractionated whole blood as the source of total RNA. Each CDR3 protein gets one entry after TCRdb re-called the RACE reads with MiXCR. This table has about 65,000 distinct CDR3 sequences, roughly 6.1% appearing once. Material for sequencing was whole blood. All receptors derive from a female donor in good health. Some clones in this sample may be carry-over from other donors' samples.

Many counts were recorded for this clonotype. The chain employs TRBV15 and TRBJ2-7; no definite D call. V was trimmed by 8 bases and J by 6 bases, leaving 14 bases between them. CDR3 size: 12 residues. Germline CDR1 LNHNV, CDR2 YYDKDF (reference sequence). DNA of the CDR3: TGTGCCACCTCCCTTGGGTGGAGCGAGCAGTACTTC. This gives the protein CATSLGWSEQYF.

This clonotype showed up many times. The chain carries TRBV5-1 and TRBJ1-1; weak D call: TRBD1 (6 bases). There are 12 residues in the CDR3. Germline lookup yields CDR1 SGHRS and CDR2 YFSETQ. Deletions cut 4 bases from V and 11 bases from J, with 15 bases between. The CDR3 region has the DNA TGCGCCAGCAGCCCTGCGGGGGCGGGGGCTTTCTTT. Its protein product is CASSPAGAGAFF. The full variable domain, rest sourced from reference TRBV5-1 and TRBJ1-1, is KAGVTQTPRYLIKTRGQQVTLSCSPISGHRSVSWYQQTPGQGLQFLFEYFSETQRNKGNFPGRFSGRQFSNSRSEMNVSTLELGDSALYLCASSPAGAGAFFGQGTRLTVV.

This clonotype showed up many times. J is TRBJ2-5 and V is TRBV28, with TRBD1 matching 8 bases. V trimming: 4 bases; J trimming: 5 bases; junction bases outside the gene matches: 6. In germline, CDR1 is MDHEN, CDR2 SYDVKM. The length of the CDR3 is 14 residues. The CDR3 sequence: CASSSPGQEETQYF. CDR3 DNA sequence: TGTGCCAGCAGTTCCCCGGGACAGGAGGAGACCCAGTACTTC.

This sequence joins TRBV11-2 and TRBJ2-6; D call uncertain. Trimming pared 4 bases from V and 4 bases from J, leaving 8 bases between. The CDR3 contains 14 residues. Germline values: CDR1 SGHAT, CDR2 FQNNGV. In DNA, the CDR3 is TGTGCCAGCAGCTCAACGGCGGGGGCCAACGTCCTGACTTTC. The encoded protein is CASSSTAGANVLTF. Drawing the rest from reference TRBV11-2 and TRBJ2-6, the complete variable domain is EAGVAQSPRYKIIEKRQSVAFWCNPISGHATLYWYQQILGQGPKLLIQFQNNGVVDDSQLPKDRFSAERLKGVDSTLKIQPAKLEDSAVYLCASSSTAGANVLTFGAGSRLTVL.

This clonotype turned up a few times. The chain has TRBV12-3 or TRBV12-4 and TRBJ2-7, with D possibly matching TRBD2 (5 bases). Trimming took off 3 bases at V and 0 bases at J, with 9 bases between the two ends. The CDR3 consists of 14 residues. This CDR3 reads CASSFSGSSYEQYF. Here the CDR3 DNA reads TGTGCCAGCAGTTTCTCGGGAAGCTCCTACGAGCAGTACTTC.

The chain links TRBV19 to TRBJ2-3; D gene uncertain. Per germline, CDR1 LNHDA and CDR2 SQIVND (reference sequence). The ends were cut back, 3 bases at V and 5 bases at J, with 9 bases in the middle. The CDR3 runs to 13 residues. The CDR3 sequence: CASSIFGEDTQYF. CDR3 sequence (DNA): TGTGCCAGTAGTATCTTTGGGGAAGATACGCAGTATTTT.

This clonotype was counted ten times or more. The genes are TRBV2 and TRBJ2-3, with 8 nucleotides matching TRBD2. The CDR3 totals 15 residues. Germline assignment: CDR1 SNHLY and CDR2 FYNNEI. The ends lost 11 bases at V and 4 bases at J; junction bases unmatched: 14. The CDR3 DNA follows: TGTGCCGGCAAAACTAGCGGAGGGGGGCCAGATACGCAGTATTTT. Translated, it gives CAGKTSGGGPDTQYF.

This clonotype occurred a few times. The chain is built from TRBV28 and TRBJ2-4; 7 bases align to TRBD1. Unmatched junction bases numbered 9, after V lost 10 bases and J lost 0 bases. Germline CDR1 is MDHEN and CDR2 is SYDVKM. The CDR3 totals 15 residues. The CDR3 nucleotides are TGTGCCACCGTCGACAGGGCCCGAGCCAAAAACATTCAGTACTTC. Translating it yields CATVDRARAKNIQYF.

This clonotype came up many times. The V call is TRBV19, the J call TRBJ2-7; tentatively, D is TRBD2 (7 bases). The CDR3 totals 14 residues. Germline loops: CDR1 LNHDA, CDR2 SQIVND (reference sequence). Trimming stripped 3 bases from V and 4 bases from J, with 13 bases between. The CDR3 protein is CASSIGGLGYEQYF. The CDR3 region has the DNA TGTGCCAGTAGTATCGGGGGGCTGGGATACGAGCAGTACTTC.

V is TRBV12-3 or TRBV12-4 and J is TRBJ2-3, with D perhaps TRBD2 (7 bases). V lost 8 bases and J 5 bases, leaving 11 bases between the germline ends. There are 12 residues in the CDR3. The CDR3: CASWEGGDTQYF. The CDR3 DNA sequence: TGTGCCAGCTGGGAGGGGGGAGATACGCAGTATTTT.

In its sample, this clonotype was seen a few times. This chain connects TRBV28 to TRBJ2-7; maybe TRBD2 (5 bases). The CDR3 loop spans 14 amino acids. V shed 8 bases and J shed 0 bases, with 14 bases lying between them. Germline loops: CDR1 MDHEN, CDR2 SYDVKM. CDR3 loop: CASRFGESSYEQYF. The CDR3 DNA reads TGTGCCAGCCGCTTTGGGGAGAGCTCCTACGAGCAGTACTTC.

This clonotype was detected only a few times. This sequence joins TRBV6-5 and TRBJ2-3; weak D call: TRBD1 (6 bases). CDR1 MNHEY and CDR2 SVGAGI come from the germline V gene. Trimming left V 2 bases short and J 2 bases short, with 14 bases between. CDR3 length: 16 residues. In DNA form, the CDR3 reads TGTGCCAGCAGTTACCCCCAGGGGTCTAACACAGATACGCAGTATTTT. Protein product: CASSYPQGSNTDTQYF.

This clonotype was seen more than once but under ten times. This chain connects TRBV20-1 to TRBJ2-3, with D uncertain. Trimming left V 3 bases short and J 4 bases short, with 5 bases between. The CDR3 totals 11 residues. The V gene's germline CDR1 is DFQATT and CDR2 SNEGSKA (reference sequence). The DNA of the CDR3 is TGCAGTGCTAGGGTGCCAGATACGCAGTATTTT. Translated: CSARVPDTQYF.

This clonotype has a handful of counts. The V and J genes are TRBV4-2 and TRBJ1-3; 9 bases map to TRBD1. Losses at the gene ends were 2 bases for V and 5 bases for J; bases not matched to a gene: 7. The CDR3 is 16 residues long. The V gene's germline CDR1 is LGHNA and CDR2 YNFKEQ. CDR3 DNA: TGTGCCAGCAGCCAACTGGGACAGGGTTTAAGAAACACCATATATTTT. Its translation is CASSQLGQGLRNTIYF.

This clonotype has more than one count but fewer than ten. The rearrangement joins TRBV5-1 to TRBJ2-2; TRBD2 aligns across 8 bases. Trimming at V came to 4 bases and at J to 0 bases, leaving 2 bases not matched to a gene. Germline CDR1 reads SGHRS; CDR2 reads YFSETQ. This CDR3 region has 15 residues. This chain's CDR3 is CASSLGLANTGELFF. CDR3 bases: TGCGCCAGCAGCCTGGGACTAGCGAACACCGGGGAGCTGTTTTTT.

This clonotype has ten or more counts. This sequence joins TRBV28 and TRBJ2-7; D possibly corresponds to TRBD2 (6 bases). This CDR3 region has 16 residues. Germline V gene sequence: CDR1 MDHEN, CDR2 SYDVKM. V was shortened by 2 bases and J by 2 bases, with 16 bases between the two germline ends. As DNA, the CDR3 is TGTGCCAGCAGTTTAAGAGGCGGGGCCTCCCCCTACGAGCAGTACTTC. Protein product: CASSLRGGASPYEQYF.

This clonotype was detected ten times or more. The CDR3 coding sequence is TGTGCCAGCAGCCGGACTAGCGGGAGTGGGGGCACAGATACGCAGTATTTT. It is translated as CASSRTSGSGGTDTQYF. This chain connects TRBV7-8 to TRBJ2-3; 13 nucleotides match TRBD2. The ends lost 5 bases at V and 1 base at J; junction bases unmatched: 6. The CDR3 is 17 amino acids. The germline V gene has CDR1 SGHVS and CDR2 FQNEAQ.

In its sample, this clonotype was seen a few times. The J gene is TRBJ1-1, the V gene TRBV14; 8 positions agree with TRBD1. Per germline, CDR1 SGHDN and CDR2 FVKESK. This CDR3 has 15 residues. The J segment lost 5 bases and the V segment lost 0 bases, leaving 5 bases of the junction unmatched. The CDR3 DNA reads as TGTGCCAGCAGCCAAGAACAGGGGGGACTAACTGAAGCTTTCTTT. Amino acid sequence: CASSQEQGGLTEAFF.

In its sample, this clonotype was seen many times. The chain uses TRBV5-1 and TRBJ2-5, with 8 bases aligning to TRBD1. Germline V gene lookup returns CDR1 SGHRS and CDR2 YFSETQ. V gave up 4 bases and J gave up 2 bases; unmatched junction bases: 10. This CDR3 contains 16 residues. The CDR3 is CASSQTPNRGQETQYF. The DNA of the CDR3 is TGCGCCAGCAGCCAAACCCCTAACAGGGGGCAAGAGACCCAGTACTTC.

There are many counts of this clonotype. The chain has TRBV6-1 and TRBJ2-7, with 9 bases that match TRBD1. V dropped 8 bases and J dropped 4; count of bases not matched to a gene: 12. From germline, CDR1 is MNHNS and CDR2 SASEGT. CDR3 length: 15 amino acids. The CDR3 region has the DNA TGTGCCAGCCAAGGTAACCACAGGGGGCTATACGAGCAGTACTTC. It is translated as CASQGNHRGLYEQYF.

In this sample, this clonotype turned up many times. The chain combines TRBV29-1 with TRBJ2-1; D call uncertain. Germline V lookup: CDR1 SQVTM, CDR2 ANQGSEA. The CDR3 extends over 11 amino acids. Trimming cost V 7 bases and J 7 bases, with 11 bases left between them. The CDR3 sequence is CSAVDSNEQFF. The CDR3 DNA sequence: TGCAGCGCCGTAGACTCGAATGAGCAGTTCTTC.

This clonotype has at least ten counts. The chain is built from TRBV12-3 or TRBV12-4 and TRBJ2-3, with D possibly being TRBD1 (6 bases). V lost 5 bases and J 5 bases, leaving 11 bases between the germline ends. The CDR3 extends over 13 amino acids. The CDR3 reads CASSSNREDTQYF. The CDR3 DNA sequence: TGTGCCAGCAGTAGCAACAGGGAAGATACGCAGTATTTT.

This clonotype has ten or more counts. The chain couples TRBV29-1 to TRBJ1-1, with D possibly TRBD1 on 5 matching bases. Trimming removed 2 bases at V and 0 bases at J, with 10 bases between. Germline lookup yields CDR1 SQVTM and CDR2 ANQGSEA. CDR3 length: 14 residues. The CDR3 loop is CSVESSGMNTEAFF. The CDR3 nucleotides are TGCAGCGTTGAATCGTCAGGGATGAACACTGAAGCTTTCTTT. Drawing the rest from reference TRBV29-1 and TRBJ1-1, the complete variable domain is SAVISQKPSRDICQRGTSLTIQCQVDSQVTMMFWYRQQPGQSLTLIATANQGSEATYESGFVIDKFPISRPNLTFSTLTVSNMSPEDSSIYLCSVESSGMNTEAFFGQGTRLTVV.

This clonotype turned up a few times. V usage is TRBV18 and J usage is TRBJ2-1; 12 bases are a match to TRBD2. J gave up 4 bases and V 3 bases, and 4 bases lay outside the gene matches. The CDR3 runs to 16 residues. CDR1 is KGHSH and CDR2 is LQKENI in the germline V gene. CDR3 sequence: CASSPPGLAGYNEQFF. CDR3 sequence (DNA): TGTGCCAGCTCACCCCCCGGACTAGCGGGGTACAATGAGCAGTTCTTC. The entire variable domain, with the rest obtained from reference TRBV18 and TRBJ2-1, is as follows: NAGVMQNPRHLVRRRGQEARLRCSPMKGHSHVYWYRQLPEEGLKFMVYLQKENIIDESGMPKERFSAEFPKEGPSILRIQQVVRGDSAAYFCASSPPGLAGYNEQFFGPGTRLTVL.

This clonotype has more than one count but fewer than ten. V gene TRBV5-6 combines with J gene TRBJ2-7; possibly TRBD1 for D (6 bases). The CDR3 contains 17 residues. Trimming removed 0 bases from V and 2 bases from J, with 18 bases in between. CDR1 and CDR2 (germline): SGHDT, YYEEEE. The CDR3 loop is CASSLGGQAEIPYEQYF. The CDR3 region has the DNA TGTGCCAGCAGCTTGGGGGGGCAGGCGGAAATCCCCTACGAGCAGTACTTC.

The CDR3 loop reads CASKQGAGANVLTF. The CDR3, as DNA: TGTGCCAGCAAACAGGGGGCTGGGGCCAACGTCCTGACTTTC. The chain uses TRBV6-4 and TRBJ2-6; 8 bases fit TRBD1. Looked up from germline, CDR1 is MRHNA and CDR2 is SNTAGT. J gave up 2 bases and V 7 bases, and 1 base lay outside the gene matches. The CDR3 runs 14 residues.

This clonotype was recorded a few times. The chain carries TRBV20-1 and TRBJ2-3; 9 bases map to TRBD2. Germline V gives CDR1 DFQATT, CDR2 SNEGSKA (reference sequence). After removal of 1 base from V and 4 bases from J, the junction contained 9 bases not matched to a gene. This CDR3 has 16 amino acids. CDR3 DNA: TGCAGTGCTAGAGGGTTTAGCGGGAGTCAGTCAGATACGCAGTATTTT. It codes for CSARGFSGSQSDTQYF.

This clonotype has a count of ten or more. The V gene is TRBV29-1, the J gene TRBJ2-5; no firm D call. Deletions cut 5 bases from V and 5 bases from J, with 12 bases between. The CDR3 sequence is 12 residues long. The germline V gene has CDR1 SQVTM and CDR2 ANQGSEA. DNA of the CDR3: TGCAGCGTTTGGCGGAATGTCGAGACCCAGTACTTC. Protein sequence: CSVWRNVETQYF.

CDR3 DNA sequence: TGTGCCAGCAGACCAGCGGGACTAGCGGGAGAATGGACCCAGTACTTC. Translated: CASRPAGLAGEWTQYF. The rearrangement links TRBV7-9 to TRBJ2-5, with 14 bases lining up with TRBD2. Trimming removed 6 bases from V and 7 bases from J; junction bases left unmatched: 10. Germline CDR1 is SEHNR and CDR2 is FQNEAQ (reference sequence). This CDR3 region has 16 residues.

This clonotype appeared a few times. The chain couples TRBV4-1 to TRBJ1-1; 8 bases align to TRBD1. Germline assignment: CDR1 MGHRA and CDR2 YSYEKL. The junction had 3 bases not matched to a gene; V was cut back by 3 bases and J by 0 bases. The CDR3 is 15 residues long. Written as DNA, the CDR3 is TGCGCCAGCAGCCAGATGACAGGGGTGAACACTGAAGCTTTCTTT. Translation: CASSQMTGVNTEAFF.

This chain connects TRBV2 to TRBJ2-7; TRBD1 agrees at 8 bases. J gave up 4 bases and V 6 bases, and 11 bases lay outside the gene matches. Germline V CDR1 and CDR2: SNHLY, FYNNEI. The CDR3 contains 15 residues. Here the CDR3 reads CASSGDRNPLYEQYF. CDR3 coding DNA: TGTGCCAGCAGCGGGGACAGGAACCCTCTTTACGAGCAGTACTTC.

This clonotype showed up many times. The V gene is TRBV28, the J gene TRBJ2-3; weak D call: TRBD2 (5 bases). Germline CDR1 and CDR2: MDHEN and SYDVKM. The length of the CDR3 is 15 residues. The V gene lost 2 bases and the J gene lost 0 bases, with 9 bases spanning the gap. The CDR3 here is CASSLAGRSTDTQYF. The CDR3 bases are TGTGCCAGCAGTTTAGCGGGTAGAAGCACAGATACGCAGTATTTT.